This T cell receptor beta chain was recovered during a study of breast tumors, draining lymph nodes, adjacent tissues (dated by TCRdb to 2016 to 2018). At the level of the whole study: Breast cancer patients provided tumor, adjacent nontumor tissue and axillary lymph nodes, and the study compared the TCR beta repertoires across these three sources. In human breast cancer, the study set out to assess how tumor, surrounding tissue and draining lymph node repertoires relate to one another and whether T cells might be exchanged between them.

General findings and caveats noted by the study authors: Tumor T-cell repertoires showed less diversity than lymph node repertoires and more diversity than nontumor tissue repertoires, and tumor T-cell repertoires showed preferential V and J gene usage. Tumor and nontumor tissue repertoires were found to be significantly more similar in luminal-like than in basal-like breast cancer. The data were judged consistent with most tumor T cells deriving from the lymph node and then expanding within tumor tissue. Rather than being directly demonstrated, the conclusion that tumor T cells originate in lymph nodes was presented as consistent with a hypothesis.

The lymph node samples were taken from the axillary draining lymph nodes of breast cancer patients. This clonotype was seen many times. Its target antigen remains unknown. Base quality data are lacking; no much larger clone is found one base away. The listed sequencing device is Illumina HiSeq 2000. TCR beta chain libraries were generated by multiplex PCR amplification. The amplified TCR beta chain products were analyzed by high-throughput sequencing. The public reads were quality trimmed at Q25 with fastp and then assembled into clones with MiXCR by TCRdb, keeping productive beta chains. A single entry per CDR3 protein holds the most common genes and DNA from its merged rows. The sample data list over 100,000 distinct CDR3 sequences, and approximately 20% of these were observed just once. The leading ten clones occupy under 3% of the sample. The CDR3, cysteine through phenylalanine, is 15 amino acids long. Only CDR3 DNA remains: 45 bases, in frame from the first base. CDR1 and CDR2, per the germline V gene, are SGHRS and YFSETQ. After removal of 0 bases from V and 2 bases from J, the junction retains 5 bases not matched to a gene.

This TCR was sampled from a female donor with breast cancer. Some clones in this sample may be carry-over from other donors' samples. Specimen: axillary lymph node tissue. Recombination linked TRBV5-1 to TRBJ2-7; 7 middle bases align to TRBD1. The nucleotide sequence is TGCGCCAGCAGCTTGGAGGGACAGTCTCCCTACGAGCAGTACTTC. Its product reads: CASSLEGQSPYEQYF. Reference TRBV5-1 and TRBJ2-7 proteins supply the regions before and after the CDR3; the full variable domain is: KAGVTQTPRYLIKTRGQQVTLSCSPISGHRSVSWYQQTPGQGLQFLFEYFSETQRNKGNFPGRFSGRQFSNSRSEMNVSTLELGDSALYLCASSLEGQSPYEQYFGPGTRLTVT.